The present T cell receptor (beta chain) was sequenced within a study of T-cell reconstitution after alpha-beta-depleted transplantation in children. Study results and caveats: At one year after transplant, newly produced T cells mostly accounted for T-cell counts and diversity. It was reported that alpha-beta T cells came from several hundred expanded graft clones (about two months after transplant). Some patients showed high day-60 TCRbeta diversity, which derived from surviving recipient T cells and thymic progenitors.

Regarding this clonotype: Its antigen is undetermined.

Unique molecular identifiers were used to barcode this TCRbeta library. TCRdb re-analysed the PCR reads in MiXCR, keeping a single row per CDR3 protein. The profile shows more than 200,000 distinct CDR3 sequences, more than 20% of them singletons. The germline V gene encodes CDR1 SGHRS and CDR2 YFSETQ. V was cut by 2 bases and J by 0 bases, with 11 bases left in between. The CDR3 is 15 residues long. Specimen: PBMCs, mostly from graft donor cells, collected 360 days after TCRalphabeta/CD19-depleted stem cell transplant. The rearrangement uses TRBV5-1 and TRBJ2-5; the D is unclear. This TCR derives from a female patient between 2 and 15 years old who had a stem cell transplant for congenital amegakaryocytic thrombocytopenia, so the T cells may come from the graft donor. The CDR3: CASSFGHQYQETQYF. CDR3 nucleotides: TGCGCCAGCAGCTTTGGGCACCAGTACCAAGAGACCCAGTACTTC.